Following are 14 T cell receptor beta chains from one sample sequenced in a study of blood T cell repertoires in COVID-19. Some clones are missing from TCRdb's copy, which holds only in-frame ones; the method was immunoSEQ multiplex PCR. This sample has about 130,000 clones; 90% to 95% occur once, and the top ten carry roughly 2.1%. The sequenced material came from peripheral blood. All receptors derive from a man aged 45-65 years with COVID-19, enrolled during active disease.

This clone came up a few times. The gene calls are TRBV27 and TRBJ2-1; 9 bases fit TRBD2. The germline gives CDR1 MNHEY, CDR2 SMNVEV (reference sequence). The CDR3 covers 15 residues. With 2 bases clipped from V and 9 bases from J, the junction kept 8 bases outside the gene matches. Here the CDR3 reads CASSLGGRGRGEQFF. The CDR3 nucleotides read TGTGCCAGCAGTTTAGGCGGGAGGGGGAGAGGTGAGCAGTTCTTC.

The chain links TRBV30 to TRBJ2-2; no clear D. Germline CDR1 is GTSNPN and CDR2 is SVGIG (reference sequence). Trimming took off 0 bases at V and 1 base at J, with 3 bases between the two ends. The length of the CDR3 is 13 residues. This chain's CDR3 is CAWSVQNTGELFF. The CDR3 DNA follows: TGTGCCTGGAGTGTTCAGAACACCGGGGAGCTGTTTTTT. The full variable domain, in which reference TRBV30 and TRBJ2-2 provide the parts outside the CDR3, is SQTIHQWPATLVQPVGSPLSLECTVEGTSNPNLYWYRQAAGRGLQLLFYSVGIGQISSEVPQNLSASRPQDRQFILSSKKLLLSDSGFYLCAWSVQNTGELFFGEGSRLTVL.

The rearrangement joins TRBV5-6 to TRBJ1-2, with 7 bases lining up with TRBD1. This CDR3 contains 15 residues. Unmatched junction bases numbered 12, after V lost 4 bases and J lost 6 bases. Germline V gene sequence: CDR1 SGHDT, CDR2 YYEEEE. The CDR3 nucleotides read TGTGCCAGCAGCAACTATCGCACAGGGGTGGATGGCTACACCTTC. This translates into CASSNYRTGVDGYTF.

In DNA form, the CDR3 reads TGCGCCAGCAGACGGACAGGGGGAGAAGCTTTCTTT. Protein sequence: CASRRTGGEAFF. The chain employs TRBV4-1 and TRBJ1-1; 10 bases line up with TRBD1. V lost 6 bases and J lost 8; bases outside the gene matches: 3. Germline values: CDR1 MGHRA, CDR2 YSYEKL. This CDR3 region has 12 residues.

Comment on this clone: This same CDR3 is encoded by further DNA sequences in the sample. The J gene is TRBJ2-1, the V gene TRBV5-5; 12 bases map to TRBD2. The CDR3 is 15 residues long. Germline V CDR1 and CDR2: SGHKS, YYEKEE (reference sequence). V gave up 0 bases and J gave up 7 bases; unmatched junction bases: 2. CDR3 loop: CASSLGLAGGNEQFF. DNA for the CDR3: TGTGCCAGCAGCTTGGGCCTAGCGGGAGGGAATGAGCAGTTCTTC.

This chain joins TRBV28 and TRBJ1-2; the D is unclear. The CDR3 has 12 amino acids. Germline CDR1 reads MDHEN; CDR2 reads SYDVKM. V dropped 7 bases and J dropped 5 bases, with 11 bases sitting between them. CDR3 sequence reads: CASTSGSYGYTF. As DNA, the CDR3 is TGTGCCAGCACATCCGGGTCTTATGGCTACACCTTC.

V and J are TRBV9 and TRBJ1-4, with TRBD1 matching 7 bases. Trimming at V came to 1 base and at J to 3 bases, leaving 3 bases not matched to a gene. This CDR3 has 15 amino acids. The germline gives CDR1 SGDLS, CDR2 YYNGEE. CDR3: CASSVSQGANEKLFF. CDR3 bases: TGTGCCAGCAGCGTATCTCAGGGGGCTAATGAAAAACTGTTTTTT. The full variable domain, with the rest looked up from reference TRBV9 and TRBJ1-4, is DSGVTQTPKHLITATGQRVTLRCSPRSGDLSVYWYQQSLDQGLQFLIQYYNGEERAKGNILERFSAQQFPDLHSELNLSSLELGDSALYFCASSVSQGANEKLFFGSGTQLSVL.

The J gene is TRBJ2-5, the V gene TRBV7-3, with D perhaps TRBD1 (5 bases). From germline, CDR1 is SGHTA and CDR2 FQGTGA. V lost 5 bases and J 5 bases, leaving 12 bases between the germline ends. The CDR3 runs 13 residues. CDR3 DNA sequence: TGTGCCAGCAGCCGTAGTAGGGGTGAGACCCAGTACTTC. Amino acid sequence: CASSRSRGETQYF.

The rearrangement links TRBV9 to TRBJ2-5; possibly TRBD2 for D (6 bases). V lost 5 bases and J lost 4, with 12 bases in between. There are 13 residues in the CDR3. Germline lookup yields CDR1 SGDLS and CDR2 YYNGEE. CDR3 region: CASSRRDLETQYF. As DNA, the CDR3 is TGTGCCAGCAGTCGCCGGGACTTAGAGACCCAGTACTTC.

Here the CDR3 reads CASSLPAGVGSRTGELFF. CDR3 sequence (DNA): TGCGCCAGCAGCCTCCCAGCGGGAGTCGGGTCGAGAACCGGGGAGCTGTTTTTT. The chain combines TRBV5-1 with TRBJ2-2; 8 nucleotides align to TRBD2. Germline V CDR1 and CDR2: SGHRS, YFSETQ. The CDR3 covers 18 residues. After removal of 4 bases from V and 5 bases from J, the junction contained 16 bases not matched to a gene.

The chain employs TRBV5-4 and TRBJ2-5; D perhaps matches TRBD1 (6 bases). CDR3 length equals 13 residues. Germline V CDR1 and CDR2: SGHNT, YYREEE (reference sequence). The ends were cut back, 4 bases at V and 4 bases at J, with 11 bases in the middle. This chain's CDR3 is CASSATGLETQYF. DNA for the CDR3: TGTGCCAGCAGCGCCACAGGGTTAGAGACCCAGTACTTC.

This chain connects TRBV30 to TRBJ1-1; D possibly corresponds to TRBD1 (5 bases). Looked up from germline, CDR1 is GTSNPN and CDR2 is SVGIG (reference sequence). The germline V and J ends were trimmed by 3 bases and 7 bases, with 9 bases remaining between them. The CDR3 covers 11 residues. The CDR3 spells CAWRDNLEAFF. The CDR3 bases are TGTGCCTGGAGGGACAATCTTGAAGCTTTCTTT.

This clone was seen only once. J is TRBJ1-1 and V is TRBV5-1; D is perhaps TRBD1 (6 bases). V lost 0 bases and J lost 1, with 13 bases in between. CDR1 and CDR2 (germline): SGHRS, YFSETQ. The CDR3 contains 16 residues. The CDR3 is CASSLGGDNQNTEAFF. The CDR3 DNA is TGCGCCAGCAGCTTGGGTGGGGACAACCAGAACACTGAAGCTTTCTTT. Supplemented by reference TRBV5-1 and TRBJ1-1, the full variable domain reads KAGVTQTPRYLIKTRGQQVTLSCSPISGHRSVSWYQQTPGQGLQFLFEYFSETQRNKGNFPGRFSGRQFSNSRSEMNVSTLELGDSALYLCASSLGGDNQNTEAFFGQGTRLTVV.

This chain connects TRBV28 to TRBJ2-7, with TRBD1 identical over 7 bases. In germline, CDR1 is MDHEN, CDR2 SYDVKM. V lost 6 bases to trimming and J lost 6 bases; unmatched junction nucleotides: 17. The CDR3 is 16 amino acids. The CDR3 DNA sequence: TGTGCCAGCAGGGTGAAGTCAGGGGGAAGTTTCTCCGAGCAGTACGTC. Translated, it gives CASRVKSGGSFSEQYV.